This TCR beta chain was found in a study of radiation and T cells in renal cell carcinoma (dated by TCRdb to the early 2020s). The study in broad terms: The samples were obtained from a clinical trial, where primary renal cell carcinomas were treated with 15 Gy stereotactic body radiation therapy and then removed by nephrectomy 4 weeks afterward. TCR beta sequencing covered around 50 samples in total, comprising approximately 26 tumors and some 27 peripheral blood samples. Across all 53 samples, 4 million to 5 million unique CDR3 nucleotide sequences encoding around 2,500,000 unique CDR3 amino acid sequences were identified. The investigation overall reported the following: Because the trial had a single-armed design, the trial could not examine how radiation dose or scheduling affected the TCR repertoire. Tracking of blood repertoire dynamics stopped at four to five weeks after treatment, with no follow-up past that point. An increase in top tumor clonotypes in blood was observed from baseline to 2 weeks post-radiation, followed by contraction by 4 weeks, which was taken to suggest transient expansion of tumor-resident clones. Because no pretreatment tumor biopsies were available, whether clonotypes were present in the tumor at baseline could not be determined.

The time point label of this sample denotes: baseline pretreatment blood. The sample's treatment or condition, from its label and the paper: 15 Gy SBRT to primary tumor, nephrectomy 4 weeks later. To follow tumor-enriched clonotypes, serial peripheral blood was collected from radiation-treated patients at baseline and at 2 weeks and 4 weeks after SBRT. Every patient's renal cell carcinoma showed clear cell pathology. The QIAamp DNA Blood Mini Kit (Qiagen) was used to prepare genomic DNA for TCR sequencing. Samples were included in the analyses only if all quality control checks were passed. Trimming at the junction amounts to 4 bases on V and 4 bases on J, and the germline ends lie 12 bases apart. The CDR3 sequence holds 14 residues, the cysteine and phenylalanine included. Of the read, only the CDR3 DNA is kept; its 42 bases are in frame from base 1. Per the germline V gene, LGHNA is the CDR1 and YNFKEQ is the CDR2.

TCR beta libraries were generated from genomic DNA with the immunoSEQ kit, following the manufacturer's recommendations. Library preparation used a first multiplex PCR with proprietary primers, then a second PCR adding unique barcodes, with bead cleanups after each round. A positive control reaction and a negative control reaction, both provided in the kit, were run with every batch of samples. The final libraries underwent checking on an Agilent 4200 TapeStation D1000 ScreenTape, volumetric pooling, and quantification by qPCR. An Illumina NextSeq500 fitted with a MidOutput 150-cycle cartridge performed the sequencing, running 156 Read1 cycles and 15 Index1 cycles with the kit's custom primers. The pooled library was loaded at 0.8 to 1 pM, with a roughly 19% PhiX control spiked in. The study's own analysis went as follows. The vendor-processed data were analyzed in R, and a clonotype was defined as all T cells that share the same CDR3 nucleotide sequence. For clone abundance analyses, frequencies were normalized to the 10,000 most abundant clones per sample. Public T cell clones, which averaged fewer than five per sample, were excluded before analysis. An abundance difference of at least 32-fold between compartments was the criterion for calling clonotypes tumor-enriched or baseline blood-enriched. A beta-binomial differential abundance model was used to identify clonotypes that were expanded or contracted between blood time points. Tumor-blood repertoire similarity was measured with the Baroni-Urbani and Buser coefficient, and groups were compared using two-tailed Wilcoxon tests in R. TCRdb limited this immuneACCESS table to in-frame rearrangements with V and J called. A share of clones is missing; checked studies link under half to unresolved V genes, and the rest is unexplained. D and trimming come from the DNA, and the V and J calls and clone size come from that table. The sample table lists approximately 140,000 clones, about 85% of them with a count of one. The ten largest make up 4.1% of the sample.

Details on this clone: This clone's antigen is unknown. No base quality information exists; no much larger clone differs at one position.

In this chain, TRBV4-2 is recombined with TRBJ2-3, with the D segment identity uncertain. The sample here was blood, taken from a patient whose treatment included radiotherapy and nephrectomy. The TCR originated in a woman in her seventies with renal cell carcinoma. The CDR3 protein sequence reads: CASSPGAAADTQYF. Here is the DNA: TGTGCCAGCAGCCCCGGTGCCGCGGCAGATACGCAGTATTTT.